This T cell receptor (beta chain) was found in a study of spatial heterogeneity in lung cancer. Study-wide background: A consistent excess of beta-chain over alpha-chain sequences was detected. Study-wide findings and caveats: Ubiquitous expanded tumor TCRs showed up in blood more at resection than follow-up.

The study tagged each TCR cDNA molecule with a unique molecular identifier. TCRdb re-derived calls from the 5' RACE reads in MiXCR, one entry per CDR3 protein. The data show roughly 79,000 distinct CDR3 sequences, roughly 13% seen once. Germline trimming cut 4 bases from V and 8 bases from J; bases unmatched to any gene: 5. Germline assignment: CDR1 SGHRS and CDR2 YFSETQ. This CDR3 is built from 13 residues. Time point reported: sample taken at primary tumor resection. Material for sequencing was whole RNA from tumor, nontumor lung or frozen PBMC, left unsorted. The donors, 70 to 80 patients with untreated early-stage non-small cell lung cancer, provided the samples. There are a few counts of this clonotype. The antigen is not known.

The specimen comprised PBMCs, sampled at surgery. The gene calls are TRBV5-1 and TRBJ1-2; 10 bases match TRBD1. This TCR derives from a male donor with early-stage non-small cell lung cancer. The CDR3: CASSIGTGEGYTF. CDR3 DNA sequence: TGCGCCAGCAGCATCGGGACAGGGGAAGGCTACACCTTC.